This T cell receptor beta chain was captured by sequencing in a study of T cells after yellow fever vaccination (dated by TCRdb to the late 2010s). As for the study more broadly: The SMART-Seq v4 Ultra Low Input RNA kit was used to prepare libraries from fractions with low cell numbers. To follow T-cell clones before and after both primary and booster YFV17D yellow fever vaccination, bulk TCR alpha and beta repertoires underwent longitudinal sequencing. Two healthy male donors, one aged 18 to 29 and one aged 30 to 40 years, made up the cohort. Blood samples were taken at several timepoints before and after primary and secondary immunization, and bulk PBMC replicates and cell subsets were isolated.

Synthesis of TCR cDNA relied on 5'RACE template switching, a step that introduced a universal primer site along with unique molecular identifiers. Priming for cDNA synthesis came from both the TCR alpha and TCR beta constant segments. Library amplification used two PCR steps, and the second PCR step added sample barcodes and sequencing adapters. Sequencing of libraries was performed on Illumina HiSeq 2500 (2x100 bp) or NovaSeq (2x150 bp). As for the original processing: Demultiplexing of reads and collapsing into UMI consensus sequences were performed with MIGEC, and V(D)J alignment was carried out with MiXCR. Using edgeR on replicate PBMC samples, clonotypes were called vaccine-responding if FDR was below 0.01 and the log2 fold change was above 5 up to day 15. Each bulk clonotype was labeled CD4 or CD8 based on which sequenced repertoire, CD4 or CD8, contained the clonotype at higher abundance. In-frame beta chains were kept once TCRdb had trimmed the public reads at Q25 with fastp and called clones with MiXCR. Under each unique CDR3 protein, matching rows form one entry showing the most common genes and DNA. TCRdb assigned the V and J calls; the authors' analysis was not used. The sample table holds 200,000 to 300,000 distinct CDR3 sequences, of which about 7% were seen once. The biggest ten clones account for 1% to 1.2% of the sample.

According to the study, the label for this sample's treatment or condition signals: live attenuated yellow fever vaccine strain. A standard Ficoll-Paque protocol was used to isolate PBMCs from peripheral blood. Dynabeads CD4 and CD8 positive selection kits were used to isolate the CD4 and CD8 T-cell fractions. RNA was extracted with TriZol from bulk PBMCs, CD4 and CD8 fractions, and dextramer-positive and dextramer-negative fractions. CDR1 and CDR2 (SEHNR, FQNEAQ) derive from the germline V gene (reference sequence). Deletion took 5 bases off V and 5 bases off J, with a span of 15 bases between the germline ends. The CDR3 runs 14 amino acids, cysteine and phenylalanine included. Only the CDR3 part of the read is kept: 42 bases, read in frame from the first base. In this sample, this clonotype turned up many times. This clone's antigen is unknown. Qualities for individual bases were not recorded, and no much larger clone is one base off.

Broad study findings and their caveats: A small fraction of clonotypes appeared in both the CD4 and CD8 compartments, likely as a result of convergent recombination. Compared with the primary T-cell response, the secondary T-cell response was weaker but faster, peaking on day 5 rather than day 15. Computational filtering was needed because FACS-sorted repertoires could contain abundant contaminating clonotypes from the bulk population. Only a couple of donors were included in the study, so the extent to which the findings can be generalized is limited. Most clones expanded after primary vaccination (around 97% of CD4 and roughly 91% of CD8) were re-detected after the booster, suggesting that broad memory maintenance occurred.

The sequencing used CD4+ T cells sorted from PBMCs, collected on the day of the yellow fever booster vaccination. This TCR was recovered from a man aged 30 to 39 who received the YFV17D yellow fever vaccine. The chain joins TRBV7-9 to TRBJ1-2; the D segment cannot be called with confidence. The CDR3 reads CASSLNSGGYGYTF. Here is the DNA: TGTGCCAGCAGCCTAAACTCTGGCGGGTATGGCTACACCTTC.